These 8 T cell receptor beta chains originate from one sample sequenced in a study of T cells in Graves' hyperthyroidism and ophthalmopathy. Amplified TCR beta CDR3 regions derived from RNA transcripts. The TCR CDR3 was amplified in a first-round RT-PCR using the HTBI primer set. TCRdb used MiXCR to reprocess the multiplex PCR reads, holding one entry per CDR3 protein. The sample has hundreds of thousands of distinct CDR3 sequences, about 16% seen once. The sequenced material came from blood. All receptors come from a woman in her twenties or thirties with Graves' hyperthyroidism.

CDR3 sequence reads: CASSQVLAGGTYEQYF. The CDR3 DNA reads as TGCGCCAGCAGCCAAGTTCTAGCGGGAGGAACCTACGAGCAGTACTTC. This chain links TRBV4-1 with TRBJ2-7; 11 nucleotides align to TRBD2. Per germline, CDR1 MGHRA and CDR2 YSYEKL. Trimming at V came to 1 base and at J to 2 bases, leaving 4 bases not matched to a gene. The CDR3 length is 16 residues.

This clonotype was picked up one time. This chain uses TRBV20-1 with TRBJ1-1, with D uncertain. Trimming left V 1 base short and J 3 bases short, with 6 bases between. The CDR3 is 12 amino acids. Germline V lookup: CDR1 DFQATT, CDR2 SNEGSKA (reference sequence). The chain's CDR3 is CSARVLDTEAFF. The CDR3, as DNA: TGCAGTGCTAGAGTCTTGGACACTGAAGCTTTCTTT.

This clonotype has a count of ten or more. The rearrangement uses TRBV27 and TRBJ1-1; D may be TRBD1 (5 bases). Germline CDR1 and CDR2: MNHEY and SMNVEV (reference sequence). With 3 bases removed from V and 4 bases from J, the gap between germline ends came to 9 bases. There are 13 residues in the CDR3. The CDR3: CASSFPGPTEAFF. CDR3 DNA: TGTGCCAGCAGTTTTCCGGGACCCACTGAAGCTTTCTTT.

Comment on this clonotype: A much larger clone is a single base away; this may be a read error. The rearrangement links TRBV27 to TRBJ1-1; no firm D call. Germline lookup yields CDR1 MNHEY and CDR2 SMNVEV (reference sequence). This CDR3 contains 13 residues. CDR3 DNA sequence: TGTGCCGGCAGTCCTCTCGGGAACACTGAAGCTTTCTTT. This encodes CAGSPLGNTEAFF.

This clonotype showed up many times. The gene calls are TRBV11-2 and TRBJ2-7, with 7 bases lining up with TRBD2. The CDR3 has 15 amino acids. The germline V gene has CDR1 SGHAT and CDR2 FQNNGV. The V gene end was trimmed by 0 bases and the J gene end by 4 bases; junction bases not matched to a gene: 6. CDR3 sequence (DNA): TGTGCCAGCAGCTTAGATCTGACTAGCCTGTACGAGCAGTACTTC. Amino acid sequence: CASSLDLTSLYEQYF.

At least ten counts were recorded for this clonotype. J is TRBJ2-1 and V is TRBV2; TRBD2 matches at 7 bases. CDR3 length: 16 residues. V dropped 3 bases and J dropped 3; count of bases not matched to a gene: 8. Germline lookup yields CDR1 SNHLY and CDR2 FYNNEI. The CDR3 reads CASSEREQTVYNEQFF. For the CDR3, the DNA is TGTGCCAGCAGTGAGCGGGAGCAAACGGTCTACAATGAGCAGTTCTTC.

This clonotype was seen a few times. The chain links TRBV20-1 to TRBJ1-1; no clear D. The CDR3 is made up of 15 amino acids. Germline CDR1 reads DFQATT; CDR2 reads SNEGSKA (reference sequence). V was clipped by 1 base and J by 1 base, with 13 bases between them. The CDR3 nucleotides are TGCAGTGCTAGAGCCTCTTGGGTTTGGAACACTGAAGCTTTCTTT. Translated: CSARASWVWNTEAFF.

This clonotype was seen more than once but under ten times. The V call is TRBV20-1, the J call TRBJ2-7, with D possibly matching TRBD2 (6 bases). V gave up 5 bases and J gave up 7 bases, with 12 bases separating them. This CDR3 contains 11 residues. CDR1 is DFQATT, CDR2 SNEGSKA, per germline (reference sequence). The CDR3 bases are TGCAGTGCTCGGGGGTTGGGGGAGCAGTACTTC. Its protein is CSARGLGEQYF.